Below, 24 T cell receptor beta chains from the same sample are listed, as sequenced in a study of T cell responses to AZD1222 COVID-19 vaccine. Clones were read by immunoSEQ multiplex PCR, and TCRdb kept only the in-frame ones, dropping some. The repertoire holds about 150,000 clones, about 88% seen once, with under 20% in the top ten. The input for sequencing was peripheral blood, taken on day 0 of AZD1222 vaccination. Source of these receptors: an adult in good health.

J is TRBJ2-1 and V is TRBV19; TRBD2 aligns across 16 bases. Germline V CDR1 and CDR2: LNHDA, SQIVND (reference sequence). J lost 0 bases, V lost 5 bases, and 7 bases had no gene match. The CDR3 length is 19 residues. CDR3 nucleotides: TGTGCCAGTAGTTTAAGGGGACTAGCGGGGGGGAGCTCCTACAATGAGCAGTTCTTC. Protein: CASSLRGLAGGSSYNEQFF.

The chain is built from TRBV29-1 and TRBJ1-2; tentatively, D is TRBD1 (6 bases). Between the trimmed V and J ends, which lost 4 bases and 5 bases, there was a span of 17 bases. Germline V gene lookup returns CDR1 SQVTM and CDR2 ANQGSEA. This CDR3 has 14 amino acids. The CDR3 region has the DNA TGCAGCGTTGTTGGTTCAGGGGCACGGTATGGCTACACCTTC. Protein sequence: CSVVGSGARYGYTF.

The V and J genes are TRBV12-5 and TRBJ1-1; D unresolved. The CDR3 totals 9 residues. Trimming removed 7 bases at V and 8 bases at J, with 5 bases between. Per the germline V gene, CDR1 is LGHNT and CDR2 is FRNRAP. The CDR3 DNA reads TGTGCTAGTGATTCGGAAGCTTTCTTT. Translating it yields CASDSEAFF.

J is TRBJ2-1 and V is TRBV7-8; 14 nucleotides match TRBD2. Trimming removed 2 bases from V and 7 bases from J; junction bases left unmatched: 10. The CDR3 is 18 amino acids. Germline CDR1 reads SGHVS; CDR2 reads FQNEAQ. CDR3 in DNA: TGTGCCAGCAGCTTAAGGTGGGGACTAGCGGGGGCGGGGAATGAGCAGTTCTTC. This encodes CASSLRWGLAGAGNEQFF.

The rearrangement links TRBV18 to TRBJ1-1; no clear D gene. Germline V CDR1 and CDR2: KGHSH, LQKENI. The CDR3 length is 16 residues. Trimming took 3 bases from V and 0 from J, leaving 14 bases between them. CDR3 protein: CASSPMGALLNTEAFF. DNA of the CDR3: TGTGCCAGCTCACCCATGGGTGCCCTACTGAACACTGAAGCTTTCTTT.

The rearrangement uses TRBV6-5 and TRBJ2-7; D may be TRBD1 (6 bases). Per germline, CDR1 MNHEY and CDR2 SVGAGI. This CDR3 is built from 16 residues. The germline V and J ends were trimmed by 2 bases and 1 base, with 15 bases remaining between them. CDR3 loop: CASSYGGGRSSYEQYF. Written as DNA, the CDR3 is TGTGCCAGCAGTTACGGTGGGGGCCGTTCGTCCTACGAGCAGTACTTC.

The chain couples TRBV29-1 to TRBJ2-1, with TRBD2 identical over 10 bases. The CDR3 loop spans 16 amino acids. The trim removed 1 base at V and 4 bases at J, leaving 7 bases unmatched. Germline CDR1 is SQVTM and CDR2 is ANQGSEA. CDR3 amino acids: CSVEGDPSGSYNEQFF. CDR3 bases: TGCAGCGTTGAAGGTGATCCTAGCGGGAGTTACAATGAGCAGTTCTTC.

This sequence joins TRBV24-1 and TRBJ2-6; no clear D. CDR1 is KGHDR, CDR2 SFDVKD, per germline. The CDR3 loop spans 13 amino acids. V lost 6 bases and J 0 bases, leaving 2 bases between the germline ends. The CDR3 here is CATSFSGANVLTF. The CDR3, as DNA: TGTGCCACCAGTTTCTCTGGGGCCAACGTCCTGACTTTC.

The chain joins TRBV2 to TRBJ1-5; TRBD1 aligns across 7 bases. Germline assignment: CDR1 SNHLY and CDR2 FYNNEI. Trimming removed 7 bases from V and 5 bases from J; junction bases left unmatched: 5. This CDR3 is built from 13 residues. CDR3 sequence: CASTKGADQPQHF. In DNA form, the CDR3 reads TGTGCCAGCACGAAGGGGGCAGATCAGCCCCAGCATTTT.

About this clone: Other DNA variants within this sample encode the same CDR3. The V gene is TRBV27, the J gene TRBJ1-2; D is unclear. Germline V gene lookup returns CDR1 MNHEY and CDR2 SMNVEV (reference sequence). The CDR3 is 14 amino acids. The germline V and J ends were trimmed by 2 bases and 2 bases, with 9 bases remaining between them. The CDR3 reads CASSLKGGNYGYTF. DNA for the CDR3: TGTGCCAGCAGTTTAAAGGGAGGAAACTATGGCTACACCTTC.

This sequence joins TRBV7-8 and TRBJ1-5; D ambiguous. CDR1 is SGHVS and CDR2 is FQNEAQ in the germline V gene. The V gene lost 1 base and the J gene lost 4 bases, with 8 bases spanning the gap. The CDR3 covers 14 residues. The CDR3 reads CASSLVAGNQPQHF. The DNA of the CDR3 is TGTGCCAGCAGCTTAGTGGCGGGGAATCAGCCCCAGCATTTT.

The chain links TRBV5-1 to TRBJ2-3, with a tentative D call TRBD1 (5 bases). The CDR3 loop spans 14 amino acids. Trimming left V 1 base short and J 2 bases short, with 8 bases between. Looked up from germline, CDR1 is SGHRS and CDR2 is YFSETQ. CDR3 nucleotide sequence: TGCGCCAGCAGCTTGCCAGGGTACACAGATACGCAGTATTTT. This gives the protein CASSLPGYTDTQYF.

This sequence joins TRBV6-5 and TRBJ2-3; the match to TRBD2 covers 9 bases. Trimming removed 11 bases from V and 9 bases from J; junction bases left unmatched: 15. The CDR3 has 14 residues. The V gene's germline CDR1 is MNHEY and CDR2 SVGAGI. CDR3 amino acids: CASIPASGVGTQYF. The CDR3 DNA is TGTGCCTCAATTCCAGCTAGCGGGGTTGGCACGCAGTATTTT.

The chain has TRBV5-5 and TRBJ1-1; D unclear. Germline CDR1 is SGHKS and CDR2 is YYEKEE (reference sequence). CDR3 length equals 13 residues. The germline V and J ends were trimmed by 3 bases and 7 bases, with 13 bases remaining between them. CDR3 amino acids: CASSSLGSLEAFF. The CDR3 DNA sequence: TGTGCCAGCAGCTCGCTCGGGAGCCTTGAAGCTTTCTTT.

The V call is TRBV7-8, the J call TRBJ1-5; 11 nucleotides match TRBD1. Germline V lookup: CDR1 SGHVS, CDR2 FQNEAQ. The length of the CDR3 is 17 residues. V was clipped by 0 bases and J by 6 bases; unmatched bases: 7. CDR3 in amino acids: CASSLARGQGVTQPQHF. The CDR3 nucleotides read TGTGCCAGCAGCTTAGCTAGGGGACAGGGGGTGACTCAGCCCCAGCATTTT. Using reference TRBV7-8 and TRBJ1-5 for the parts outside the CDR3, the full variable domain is GAGVSQSPRYKVAKRGQDVALRCDPISGHVSLFWYQQALGQGPEFLTYFQNEAQLDKSGLPSDRFFAERPEGSVSTLKIQRTQQEDSAVYLCASSLARGQGVTQPQHFGDGTRLSIL.

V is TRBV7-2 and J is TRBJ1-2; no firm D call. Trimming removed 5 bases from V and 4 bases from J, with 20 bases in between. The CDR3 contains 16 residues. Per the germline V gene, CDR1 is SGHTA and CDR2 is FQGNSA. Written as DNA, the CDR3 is TGTGCCAGCAGCCGTTTTGACACCAATTACCTCTATGGCTACACCTTC. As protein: CASSRFDTNYLYGYTF.

The CDR3 DNA sequence: TGCGCCAGCAGTTTTCGCATCGGGACAGGGGGCTACACCTTC. It specifies CASSFRIGTGGYTF. The genes are TRBV5-1 and TRBJ1-2, with 9 bases identical to TRBD1. CDR3 size: 14 residues. The junction had 10 bases not matched to a gene; V was cut back by 5 bases and J by 8 bases. CDR1 is SGHRS and CDR2 is YFSETQ in the germline V gene.

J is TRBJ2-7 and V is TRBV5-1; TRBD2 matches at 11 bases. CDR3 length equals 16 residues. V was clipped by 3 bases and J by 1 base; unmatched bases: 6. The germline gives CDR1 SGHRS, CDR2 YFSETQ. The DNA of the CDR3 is TGCGCCAGCAGCTCCGTAGCGGGAGGGCCTTCCTACGAGCAGTACTTC. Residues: CASSSVAGGPSYEQYF.

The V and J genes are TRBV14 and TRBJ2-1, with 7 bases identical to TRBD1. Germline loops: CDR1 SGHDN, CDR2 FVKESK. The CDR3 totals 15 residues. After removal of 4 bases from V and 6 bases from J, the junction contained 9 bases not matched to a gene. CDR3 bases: TGTGCCAGCAGCCCCGGGACAGCAGTCCCCAATGAGCAGTTCTTC. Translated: CASSPGTAVPNEQFF.

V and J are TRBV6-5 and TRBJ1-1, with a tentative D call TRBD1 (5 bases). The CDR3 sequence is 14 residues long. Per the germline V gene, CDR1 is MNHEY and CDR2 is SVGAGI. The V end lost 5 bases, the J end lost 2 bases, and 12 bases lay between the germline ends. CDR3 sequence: CASSRTDRNTEAFF. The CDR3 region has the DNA TGTGCCAGCAGTCGAACCGACAGAAACACTGAAGCTTTCTTT.

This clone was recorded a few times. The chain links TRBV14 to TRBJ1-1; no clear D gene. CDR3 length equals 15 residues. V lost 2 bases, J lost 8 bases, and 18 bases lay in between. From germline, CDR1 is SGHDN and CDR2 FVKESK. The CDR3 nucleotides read TGTGCCAGCAGCCAAAACTGGGCCAGGCTGTCAGAAGCTTTCTTT. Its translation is CASSQNWARLSEAFF.

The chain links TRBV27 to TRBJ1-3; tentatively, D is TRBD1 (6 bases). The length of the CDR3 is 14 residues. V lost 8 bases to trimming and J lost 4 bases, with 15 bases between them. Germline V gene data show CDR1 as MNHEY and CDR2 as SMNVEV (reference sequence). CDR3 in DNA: TGTGCCAGCGGACCCCAGGGGTGGGGAAACACCATATATTTT. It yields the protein CASGPQGWGNTIYF.

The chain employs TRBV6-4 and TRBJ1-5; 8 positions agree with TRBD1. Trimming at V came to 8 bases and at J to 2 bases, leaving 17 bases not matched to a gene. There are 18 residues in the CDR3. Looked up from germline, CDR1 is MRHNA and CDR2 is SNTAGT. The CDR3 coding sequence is TGTGCCAGCCAGGGGGCAGGGGGAAAATCGGAGGGCAATCAGCCCCAGCATTTT. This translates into CASQGAGGKSEGNQPQHF.

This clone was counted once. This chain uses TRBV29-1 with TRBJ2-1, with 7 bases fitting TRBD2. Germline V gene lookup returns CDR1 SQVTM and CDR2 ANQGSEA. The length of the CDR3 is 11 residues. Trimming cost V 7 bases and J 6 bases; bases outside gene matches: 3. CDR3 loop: CSAGTTNEQFF. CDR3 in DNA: TGCAGCGCCGGGACTACCAATGAGCAGTTCTTC.